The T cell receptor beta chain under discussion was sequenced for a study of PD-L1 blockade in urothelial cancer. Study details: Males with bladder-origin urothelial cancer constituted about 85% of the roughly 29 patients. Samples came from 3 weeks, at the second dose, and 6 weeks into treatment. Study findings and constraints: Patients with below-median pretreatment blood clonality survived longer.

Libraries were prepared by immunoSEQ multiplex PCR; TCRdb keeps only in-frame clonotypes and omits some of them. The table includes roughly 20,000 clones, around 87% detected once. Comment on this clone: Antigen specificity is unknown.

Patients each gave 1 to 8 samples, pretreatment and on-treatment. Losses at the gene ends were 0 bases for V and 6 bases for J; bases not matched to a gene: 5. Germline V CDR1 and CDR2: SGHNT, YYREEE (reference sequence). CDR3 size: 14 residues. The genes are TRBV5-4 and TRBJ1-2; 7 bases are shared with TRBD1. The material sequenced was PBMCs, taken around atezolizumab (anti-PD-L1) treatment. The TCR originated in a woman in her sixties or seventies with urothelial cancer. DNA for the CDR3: TGTGCCAGCAGCTTGGCCCAGGGACAGAATGGCTACACCTTC. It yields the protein CASSLAQGQNGYTF.